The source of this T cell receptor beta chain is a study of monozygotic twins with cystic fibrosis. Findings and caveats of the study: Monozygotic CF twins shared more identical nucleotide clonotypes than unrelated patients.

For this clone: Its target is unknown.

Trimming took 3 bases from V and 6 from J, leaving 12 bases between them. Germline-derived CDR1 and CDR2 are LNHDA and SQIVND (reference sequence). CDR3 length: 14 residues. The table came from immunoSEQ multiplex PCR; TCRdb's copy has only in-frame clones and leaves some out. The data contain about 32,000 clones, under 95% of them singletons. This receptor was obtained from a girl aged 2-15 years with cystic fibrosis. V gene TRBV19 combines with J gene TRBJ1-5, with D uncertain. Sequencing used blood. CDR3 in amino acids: CASSMGRPPQPQHF. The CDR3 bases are TGTGCCAGTAGTATGGGTCGCCCGCCTCAGCCCCAGCATTTT.